The 31 T cell receptor beta chains given below trace back to one sample, sequenced in a study of PD-L1 blockade in urothelial cancer. Sequencing used immunoSEQ multiplex PCR; TCRdb keeps in-frame clones, though not all of them. The profile shows around 57,000 clones, more than 80% of them singletons. Documented time point: pretreatment peripheral blood. Here the sequenced sample was PBMCs, taken around atezolizumab (anti-PD-L1) treatment. These receptors all stem from a man between 65 and 85 years old with urothelial cancer.

The V and J genes are TRBV6-5 and TRBJ1-2, with 8 bases fitting TRBD1. Germline CDR1 and CDR2: MNHEY and SVGAGI. With 2 bases clipped from V and 8 bases from J, the junction kept 10 bases outside the gene matches. This CDR3 has 15 amino acids. The CDR3 protein is CASSYGDRRGTGYTF. In DNA form, the CDR3 reads TGTGCCAGCAGTTACGGGGACAGGAGGGGGACCGGCTACACCTTC.

V gene TRBV28 combines with J gene TRBJ1-5; 7 nucleotides agree with TRBD1. The CDR3 has 16 residues. Germline V gene sequence: CDR1 MDHEN, CDR2 SYDVKM. The V gene end was trimmed by 9 bases and the J gene end by 5 bases; junction bases not matched to a gene: 16. The CDR3 here is CASNSRDRPSDQPQHF. In DNA, the CDR3 is TGTGCCAGTAACTCCCGGGACAGACCCTCGGATCAGCCCCAGCATTTT. The variable domain in full, with the rest retrieved from reference TRBV28 and TRBJ1-5, is DVKVTQSSRYLVKRTGEKVFLECVQDMDHENMFWYRQDPGLGLRLIYFSYDVKMKEKGDIPEGYSVSREKKERFSLILESASTNQTSMYLCASNSRDRPSDQPQHFGDGTRLSIL.

The V and J genes are TRBV7-9 and TRBJ1-1; D remains ambiguous. V was pared by 1 base and J by 0 bases, with 9 bases between. Germline V lookup: CDR1 SEHNR, CDR2 FQNEAQ (reference sequence). This CDR3 spans 15 amino acids. Here the CDR3 DNA reads TGTGCCAGCAGCTTAGTGAGGCATATGAACACTGAAGCTTTCTTT. Its protein product is CASSLVRHMNTEAFF.

On this clone: Other DNA variants within this sample encode the same CDR3. The chain carries TRBV7-9 and TRBJ2-3; D perhaps matches TRBD2 (5 bases). V was trimmed by 5 bases and J by 5 bases, leaving 5 bases between them. Germline assignment: CDR1 SEHNR and CDR2 FQNEAQ (reference sequence). This CDR3 spans 11 amino acids. The CDR3 sequence: CASSRGDTQYF. DNA for the CDR3: TGTGCCAGCAGCCGGGGAGATACGCAGTATTTT.

The J gene is TRBJ2-3, the V gene TRBV28, with 10 bases that match TRBD2. Germline CDR1 MDHEN, CDR2 SYDVKM. CDR3 size: 19 residues. V was pared by 5 bases and J by 0 bases, with 14 bases of the junction left unmatched. The CDR3 bases are TGTGCCAGCAGTACCGTGACTAGCGGGCAATACAGTAGCACAGATACGCAGTATTTT. Amino acid sequence: CASSTVTSGQYSSTDTQYF.

V gene TRBV9 combines with J gene TRBJ2-1; TRBD2 agrees at 7 bases. The CDR3 has 14 amino acids. Trimming took 7 bases from V and 8 from J; bases not matched to a gene: 12. Per the germline V gene, CDR1 is SGDLS and CDR2 is YYNGEE. The CDR3 DNA reads TGTGCCAGCGAAAGGACGGGGGAGGGGTATGAGCAGTTCTTC. This translates into CASERTGEGYEQFF.

The rearrangement joins TRBV4-3 to TRBJ1-5, with 8 bases that match TRBD1. The CDR3 extends over 16 amino acids. Germline CDR1 reads LGHNA; CDR2 reads YSLEER. J was trimmed by 3 bases and V by 0 bases; bases with no gene match: 4. The CDR3 DNA reads TGCGCCAGCAGCCAAGATAGGGACAGGTACAATCAGCCCCAGCATTTT. Residues: CASSQDRDRYNQPQHF.

This clone was recorded once. Sequence at one end of the junction differs from germline and may be a read error. The same CDR3 can be traced to other DNA sequences in this sample. The chain couples TRBV4-3 to TRBJ2-7; TRBD2 matches at 9 bases. The CDR3 runs 16 residues. CDR1 is LGHNA and CDR2 is YSLEER in the germline V gene. The CDR3 nucleotides are TGCGCTAGCAGCCAAGAAACTAGCGGGCAGGAGTACGAGCAGTACTTC. Amino acids: CASSQETSGQEYEQYF.

This clone was observed a few times. The chain links TRBV27 to TRBJ2-1, with D possibly matching TRBD2 (6 bases). CDR3 length: 16 residues. V gave up 0 bases and J gave up 9 bases, with 18 bases separating them. The germline V gene has CDR1 MNHEY and CDR2 SMNVEV (reference sequence). The CDR3 bases are TGTGCCAGCAGTTTATCCCCCCCCGGGGCCGGGGGTGAGCAGTTCTTC. It encodes CASSLSPPGAGGEQFF.

V gene TRBV2 combines with J gene TRBJ1-2, with a weak D call TRBD1 (6 bases). The germline gives CDR1 SNHLY, CDR2 FYNNEI. With 7 bases removed from V and 4 bases from J, the gap between germline ends came to 10 bases. This CDR3 is built from 12 residues. The CDR3 DNA sequence: TGTGCCAGCACCGACAGGATCTATGGCTACACCTTC. This gives the protein CASTDRIYGYTF. Based on the CDR3 plus reference TRBV2 and TRBJ1-2, the full variable domain is EPEVTQTPSHQVTQMGQEVILRCVPISNHLYFYWYRQILGQKVEFLVSFYNNEISEKSEIFDDQFSVERPDGSNFTLKIRSTKLEDSAMYFCASTDRIYGYTFGSGTRLTVV.

This clone was observed a handful of times. The J gene is TRBJ1-3, the V gene TRBV27; the match to TRBD1 covers 7 bases. The V gene end was trimmed by 3 bases and the J gene end by 4 bases; junction bases not matched to a gene: 3. This CDR3 is 14 amino acids long. The germline V gene has CDR1 MNHEY and CDR2 SMNVEV (reference sequence). The CDR3, as DNA: TGTGCCAGCAGTTTCTTGGGACAGGGAAACACCATATATTTT. Its protein product is CASSFLGQGNTIYF.

V is TRBV4-3 and J is TRBJ1-1; 9 bases match TRBD1. CDR3 length equals 13 residues. CDR1 and CDR2 from the germline V gene are LGHNA and YSLEER. V was clipped by 0 bases and J by 9 bases; unmatched bases: 2. CDR3 amino acids: CASSQEQGAKAFF. DNA of the CDR3: TGCGCCAGCAGCCAAGAACAGGGGGCGAAAGCTTTCTTT.

J is TRBJ2-3 and V is TRBV5-6; D is perhaps TRBD1 (5 bases). The CDR3 totals 17 residues. Germline values: CDR1 SGHDT, CDR2 YYEEEE. V was cut by 3 bases and J by 2 bases, with 19 bases left in between. CDR3 sequence (DNA): TGTGCCAGCAGCTCCCAGGGTTGGGGCAGATACACAGATACGCAGTATTTT. Its translation: CASSSQGWGRYTDTQYF.

The chain combines TRBV4-3 with TRBJ1-1; TRBD1 matches at 7 bases. Trimming took 1 base from V and 4 from J; bases not matched to a gene: 3. Looked up from germline, CDR1 is LGHNA and CDR2 is YSLEER. CDR3 length: 14 residues. This chain's CDR3 is CASSQGTGFTEAFF. CDR3 bases: TGCGCCAGCAGCCAAGGGACAGGTTTCACTGAAGCTTTCTTT.

The rearrangement uses TRBV20-1 and TRBJ2-7, with D unclear. This CDR3 spans 11 amino acids. The germline V gene encodes CDR1 DFQATT and CDR2 SNEGSKA (reference sequence). Trimming cost V 3 bases and J 6 bases, with 9 bases left between them. CDR3 region: CSARRISEQYF. In nucleotides, the CDR3 is TGCAGTGCTAGGCGCATATCCGAGCAGTACTTC.

The chain has TRBV19 and TRBJ1-1; 7 bases fit TRBD1. Unmatched junction bases numbered 4, after V lost 2 bases and J lost 4 bases. This CDR3 has 14 amino acids. Germline loops: CDR1 LNHDA, CDR2 SQIVND (reference sequence). As DNA, the CDR3 is TGTGCCAGTAGTATATCGCCAGGGGGCACTGAAGCTTTCTTT. Amino acids: CASSISPGGTEAFF.

V is TRBV28 and J is TRBJ2-7; D perhaps matches TRBD1 (6 bases). Germline V CDR1 and CDR2: MDHEN, SYDVKM. There are 14 residues in the CDR3. V shed 5 bases and J shed 0 bases, with 11 bases lying between them. The CDR3 region is CASSAPGHSYEQYF. CDR3 bases: TGTGCCAGCAGTGCCCCGGGACACTCCTACGAGCAGTACTTC.

This chain joins TRBV29-1 and TRBJ1-2; the match to TRBD1 covers 7 bases. V shed 6 bases, J shed 2 bases, and the junction held 6 bases outside the gene matches. The CDR3 has 13 amino acids. The germline V gene has CDR1 SQVTM and CDR2 ANQGSEA. The chain's CDR3 is CSVAPGGNYGYTF. The CDR3 nucleotides are TGCAGCGTGGCGCCAGGGGGAAACTATGGCTACACCTTC.

CDR3 in DNA: TGTGCCAGCAGTGATGTGCAGAAGACTGAAGCTTTCTTT. It specifies CASSDVQKTEAFF. The chain recombines TRBV25-1 with TRBJ1-1; D is unclear. Germline V gene data show CDR1 as MGHDK and CDR2 as SYGVNS. There are 13 residues in the CDR3. Trimming shortened V by 3 bases and J by 5 bases, and 10 bases separated the two germline ends.

The chain recombines TRBV13 with TRBJ2-1; 9 bases fit TRBD2. Losses at the gene ends were 1 base for V and 6 bases for J; bases not matched to a gene: 7. The germline V gene has CDR1 PRHDT and CDR2 FYEKMQ (reference sequence). CDR3 size: 16 residues. The CDR3, as DNA: TGTGCCAGCAGCTTAGTGGGTCGCGGGAGGGTCAATGAGCAGTTCTTC. As protein: CASSLVGRGRVNEQFF.

This chain uses TRBV5-1 with TRBJ1-2; no reliable D call. The CDR3 consists of 14 residues. CDR1 is SGHRS and CDR2 is YFSETQ in the germline V gene. V lost 2 bases, J lost 3 bases, and 11 bases lay in between. The DNA for the CDR3 is TGCGCCAGCAGCTTCGGGGAGGTACACTATGGCTACACCTTC. Protein sequence: CASSFGEVHYGYTF.

The chain has TRBV7-6 and TRBJ2-1, with 9 bases matching TRBD2. Germline V gene sequence: CDR1 SGHVS, CDR2 FNYEAQ. This CDR3 is built from 16 residues. The V segment lost 1 base and the J segment 3 bases; nucleotides outside the gene matches: 4. The CDR3 DNA follows: TGTGCCAGCAGCTTAGGTAGCGGGAGAGTCTACAATGAGCAGTTCTTC. Its translation: CASSLGSGRVYNEQFF.

The chain has TRBV7-6 and TRBJ1-2; D may be TRBD1 (5 bases). Between the trimmed V and J ends, which lost 2 bases and 4 bases, there was a span of 14 bases. The V gene's germline CDR1 is SGHVS and CDR2 FNYEAQ. The CDR3 has 15 residues. CDR3 coding DNA: TGTGCCAGCAGCTTAAATGTTATGGGGCCCTATGGCTACACCTTC. Its protein is CASSLNVMGPYGYTF.

This rearrangement joins TRBV4-3 to TRBJ1-2; D remains unclear. The germline V and J ends were trimmed by 0 bases and 4 bases, with 6 bases remaining between them. Germline assignment: CDR1 LGHNA and CDR2 YSLEER. The CDR3 covers 13 residues. CDR3 sequence (DNA): TGCGCCAGCAGCCAAGATTTCGGCTATGGCTACACCTTC. Protein sequence: CASSQDFGYGYTF.

The V and J genes are TRBV5-1 and TRBJ1-1, with D unclear. V was cut by 4 bases and J by 4 bases, with 17 bases left in between. From germline, CDR1 is SGHRS and CDR2 YFSETQ. The CDR3 has 15 residues. Here the CDR3 reads CASSLTHDGGTEAFF. The CDR3 DNA follows: TGCGCCAGCAGCCTAACCCATGACGGAGGCACTGAAGCTTTCTTT.

The J gene is TRBJ2-2, the V gene TRBV4-3; a weak D match, TRBD1 (6 bases). This CDR3 contains 15 residues. Trimming cost V 3 bases and J 1 base, with 9 bases left between them. CDR1 LGHNA and CDR2 YSLEER come from the germline V gene. CDR3 nucleotides: TGCGCCAGCAGCCAGACAGGTCAGAACACCGGGGAGCTGTTTTTT. It encodes CASSQTGQNTGELFF.

CDR3 residues: CASASPGLAGGFNEQFF. CDR3 DNA: TGTGCCAGCGCTTCACCGGGACTAGCGGGAGGTTTTAATGAGCAGTTCTTC. The chain employs TRBV18 and TRBJ2-1, with 15 nucleotides matching TRBD2. The germline V gene has CDR1 KGHSH and CDR2 LQKENI. The length of the CDR3 is 17 residues. V lost 8 bases and J lost 7; bases outside the gene matches: 12.

The chain combines TRBV2 with TRBJ2-1; D remains unclear. Germline V CDR1 and CDR2: SNHLY, FYNNEI. The CDR3 loop spans 14 amino acids. V was clipped by 6 bases and J by 8 bases, with 17 bases between them. The CDR3 loop is CASSLEAGSDEQFF. The CDR3 DNA sequence: TGTGCCAGCAGCCTTGAGGCTGGGTCCGATGAGCAGTTCTTC. The variable domain in full, completed from reference TRBV2 and TRBJ2-1, reads EPEVTQTPSHQVTQMGQEVILRCVPISNHLYFYWYRQILGQKVEFLVSFYNNEISEKSEIFDDQFSVERPDGSNFTLKIRSTKLEDSAMYFCASSLEAGSDEQFFGPGTRLTVL.

This clone was seen ten or more times. The V gene is TRBV2, the J gene TRBJ1-2; D is unclear. CDR1 and CDR2 from the germline V gene are SNHLY and FYNNEI. V was pared by 5 bases and J by 6 bases, with 10 bases between. The CDR3 sequence is 12 residues long. CDR3 sequence reads: CASSTPPDGYTF. The CDR3 DNA is TGTGCCAGCAGTACGCCCCCGGATGGCTACACCTTC. Combining the CDR3 with reference TRBV2 and TRBJ1-2 gives the whole variable domain EPEVTQTPSHQVTQMGQEVILRCVPISNHLYFYWYRQILGQKVEFLVSFYNNEISEKSEIFDDQFSVERPDGSNFTLKIRSTKLEDSAMYFCASSTPPDGYTFGSGTRLTVV.

The chain has TRBV18 and TRBJ2-1; 7 bases are a match to TRBD2. Germline values: CDR1 KGHSH, CDR2 LQKENI. J lost 6 bases, V lost 3 bases, and 5 bases had no gene match. The CDR3 is 14 residues long. DNA of the CDR3: TGTGCCAGCTCACCGGGAGGGATTTTCAATGAGCAGTTCTTC. Translated, it gives CASSPGGIFNEQFF. Using reference TRBV18 and TRBJ2-1 for the parts outside the CDR3, the full variable domain is NAGVMQNPRHLVRRRGQEARLRCSPMKGHSHVYWYRQLPEEGLKFMVYLQKENIIDESGMPKERFSAEFPKEGPSILRIQQVVRGDSAAYFCASSPGGIFNEQFFGPGTRLTVL.

The chain couples TRBV27 to TRBJ1-4; D is undetermined. The ends were cut back, 7 bases at V and 0 bases at J, with 24 bases in the middle. This CDR3 is 19 amino acids long. CDR1 is MNHEY, CDR2 SMNVEV, per germline (reference sequence). CDR3 residues: CASKRGYRRGNATNEKLFF. The CDR3 DNA follows: TGTGCCAGCAAACGGGGTTATCGGAGAGGGAATGCAACTAATGAAAAACTGTTTTTT. Together with reference TRBV27 and TRBJ1-4, the CDR3 gives the full variable domain: EAQVTQNPRYLITVTGKKLTVTCSQNMNHEYMSWYRQDPGLGLRQIYYSMNVEVTDKGDVPEGYKVSRKEKRNFPLILESPSPNQTSLYFCASKRGYRRGNATNEKLFFGSGTQLSVL.